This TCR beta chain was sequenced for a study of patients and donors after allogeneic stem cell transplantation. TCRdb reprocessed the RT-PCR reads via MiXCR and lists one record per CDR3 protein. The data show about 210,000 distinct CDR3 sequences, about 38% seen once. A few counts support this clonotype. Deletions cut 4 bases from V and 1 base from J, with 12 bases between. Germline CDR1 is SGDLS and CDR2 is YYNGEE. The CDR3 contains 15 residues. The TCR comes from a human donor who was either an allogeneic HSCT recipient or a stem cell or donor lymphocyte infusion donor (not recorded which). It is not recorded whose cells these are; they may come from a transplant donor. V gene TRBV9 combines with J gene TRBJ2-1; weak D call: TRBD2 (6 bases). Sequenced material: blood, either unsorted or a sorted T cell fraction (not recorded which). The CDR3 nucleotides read TGTGCCAGCAGCCCCGGGAGCTGGTCCTACAATGAGCAGTTCTTC. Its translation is CASSPGSWSYNEQFF.